This T cell receptor (beta chain) was captured by sequencing in a study of shared T cell receptors in the human thymus. Between the trimmed V and J ends, which lost 4 bases and 0 bases, there was a span of 16 bases. Germline CDR1 reads SGHNT; CDR2 reads YYREEE (reference sequence). This CDR3 comprises 17 residues. TCRdb's table, derived via immunoSEQ multiplex PCR, lists solely in-frame clones and lacks some. The sample includes about 660,000 clones, around 89% seen only once; the top ten take 0.0095% to 0.012%. These data also featured in a second study, about human thymus T cells. That paper notes: Among the donors, all were healthy Finnish infants having corrective surgery for congenital heart defects. The thymus tissue came from resections taken during corrective heart surgery. Both thymic and peripheral blood repertoires showed apparently biased V and J usage. Related reports documented highly overlapping thymic repertoires among unrelated individuals.

J is TRBJ2-2 and V is TRBV5-4; no firm D call. This receptor was obtained from a boy under two years old with a congenital heart defect. The sequenced sample consisted of thymocytes. The CDR3 here is CASSSPTSRANTGELFF. The CDR3 coding sequence is TGTGCCAGCAGCAGCCCGACAAGTAGAGCGAACACCGGGGAGCTGTTTTTT.